The 21 T cell receptor beta chains given below trace back to one sample, sequenced in a study of T-cell memory formation after mild COVID-19. TCRdb re-derived calls from the 5' RACE reads in MiXCR, one entry per CDR3 protein. Of 280,000 or so distinct CDR3 sequences listed, approximately 8% were seen once; the top ten hold around a fifth. Material for sequencing was PBMCs or a T cell subset sorted from them (not recorded which). These receptors were obtained from a man aged 18 to 30 who had mild COVID-19 (a few samples of this study predate the infection). Cell type and time point are not known.

Only a few counts were recorded for this clonotype. The chain couples TRBV18 to TRBJ2-5, with D possibly being TRBD2 (5 bases). V lost 0 bases to trimming and J lost 5 bases, with 13 bases between them. CDR3 length equals 15 residues. Germline V gives CDR1 KGHSH, CDR2 LQKENI. CDR3 sequence reads: CASSPPRGVGETQYF. As DNA, the CDR3 is TGTGCCAGCTCACCACCTCGGGGAGTCGGGGAGACCCAGTACTTC.

J is TRBJ1-1 and V is TRBV10-3, with D uncertain. The CDR3 has 12 amino acids. V was trimmed by 3 bases and J by 8 bases, leaving 10 bases between them. Germline assignment: CDR1 ENHRY and CDR2 SYGVKD. The CDR3 here is CAISERPTEAFF. In DNA form, the CDR3 reads TGTGCCATCAGTGAACGTCCAACGGAAGCTTTCTTT.

This CDR3 reads CASSYAHNQPQHF. The CDR3 DNA reads TGTGCCAGCAGTTACGCCCATAATCAGCCCCAGCATTTT. This chain joins TRBV6-5 and TRBJ1-5; D gene unclear. The V end lost 2 bases, the J end lost 4 bases, and 6 bases lay between the germline ends. Germline loops: CDR1 MNHEY, CDR2 SVGAGI. This CDR3 comprises 13 residues.

The V and J genes are TRBV11-2 and TRBJ2-2; D is unresolved. V lost 5 bases, J lost 5 bases, and 18 bases lay in between. Germline lookup yields CDR1 SGHAT and CDR2 FQNNGV. The CDR3 length is 16 residues. The CDR3 here is CASSRRHNMGTGELFF. CDR3 nucleotide sequence: TGTGCCAGCAGCCGTCGCCATAATATGGGAACCGGGGAGCTGTTTTTT. Supplemented by reference TRBV11-2 and TRBJ2-2, the full variable domain reads EAGVAQSPRYKIIEKRQSVAFWCNPISGHATLYWYQQILGQGPKLLIQFQNNGVVDDSQLPKDRFSAERLKGVDSTLKIQPAKLEDSAVYLCASSRRHNMGTGELFFGEGSRLTVL.

This chain links TRBV9 with TRBJ2-2; D gene unclear. V was cut by 2 bases and J by 5 bases, with 13 bases left in between. The CDR3 totals 15 residues. Germline CDR1 and CDR2: SGDLS and YYNGEE. The CDR3 is CASSVDMGSTGELFF. The CDR3 DNA is TGTGCCAGCAGCGTCGACATGGGCAGTACCGGGGAGCTGTTTTTT.

This clonotype appeared a few times. V gene TRBV20-1 combines with J gene TRBJ1-5; 8 bases map to TRBD1. CDR1 is DFQATT, CDR2 SNEGSKA, per germline (reference sequence). CDR3 size: 11 residues. The CDR3 loop reads CRTGGNQPQHF. The CDR3 DNA is TGCAGGACAGGGGGCAATCAGCCCCAGCATTTT.

This clonotype was observed a handful of times. The chain recombines TRBV3-1 with TRBJ1-1; 8 bases match TRBD1. Germline V CDR1 and CDR2: LGHDT, YNNKEL (reference sequence). The ends lost 4 bases at V and 11 bases at J; junction bases unmatched: 12. The CDR3 runs to 14 residues. CDR3 sequence: CASSPINRGLGAFF. The CDR3 region has the DNA TGTGCCAGCAGCCCAATAAACAGGGGGTTAGGGGCTTTCTTT. The whole variable domain, remainder taken from reference TRBV3-1 and TRBJ1-1, is DTAVSQTPKYLVTQMGNDKSIKCEQNLGHDTMYWYKQDSKKFLKIMFSYNNKELIINETVPNRFSPKSPDKAHLNLHINSLELGDSAVYFCASSPINRGLGAFFGQGTRLTVV.

This clonotype has only a few counts. CDR3 DNA sequence: TGTGCCAGCTCACCCCCGGACAGGGGGGGCAATGAGCAGTTCTTC. Encoded protein: CASSPPDRGGNEQFF. The chain couples TRBV18 to TRBJ2-1, with TRBD1 matching over 10 bases. Germline V lookup: CDR1 KGHSH, CDR2 LQKENI. Losses at the gene ends were 3 bases for V and 6 bases for J; bases not matched to a gene: 5. CDR3 length equals 15 residues.

The chain is built from TRBV9 and TRBJ2-1; no reliable D call. The CDR3 spans 12 residues. Germline V gives CDR1 SGDLS, CDR2 YYNGEE. Trimming took off 3 bases at V and 8 bases at J, with 9 bases between the two ends. CDR3 residues: CASSGVLDEQFF. The DNA for the CDR3 is TGTGCCAGCAGCGGTGTACTGGATGAGCAGTTCTTC.

This clonotype was counted a few times. V gene TRBV6-6 combines with J gene TRBJ2-2; 8 bases match TRBD1. CDR1 is MNHNY and CDR2 is SVGAGI in the germline V gene (reference sequence). V lost 7 bases, J lost 2 bases, and 6 bases stayed unmatched. The CDR3 has 15 residues. The CDR3 loop reads CASNLQGGNTGELFF. CDR3 nucleotides: TGTGCCAGCAACCTACAGGGGGGAAACACCGGGGAGCTGTTTTTT.

The J gene is TRBJ2-2, the V gene TRBV6-2 or TRBV6-3; 7 bases map to TRBD2. Germline assignment: CDR1 MNHEY and CDR2 SVGEGT. Germline trimming cut 2 bases from V and 2 bases from J; bases unmatched to any gene: 5. The CDR3 covers 16 residues. CDR3 protein: CASSYGERGNTGELFF. Written as DNA, the CDR3 is TGTGCCAGCAGTTACGGGGAGCGGGGTAACACCGGGGAGCTGTTTTTT.

V usage is TRBV18 and J usage is TRBJ2-7, with unresolved D. V was clipped by 6 bases and J by 7 bases, with 19 bases between them. From germline, CDR1 is KGHSH and CDR2 LQKENI. The CDR3 spans 14 residues. CDR3 DNA: TGTGCCAGCTCTCCCGACCCAACCGGCGGTGAGCAGTACGTC. The encoded protein is CASSPDPTGGEQYV.

This clonotype was counted between two and nine times. J is TRBJ2-3 and V is TRBV7-8; 8 bases are shared with TRBD1. V dropped 0 bases and J dropped 2; count of bases not matched to a gene: 4. Per germline, CDR1 SGHVS and CDR2 FQNEAQ. This CDR3 spans 16 amino acids. CDR3 sequence (DNA): TGTGCCAGCAGCTTAGCCGGACAGGGACCCACAGATACGCAGTATTTT. Its protein product is CASSLAGQGPTDTQYF.

The chain combines TRBV2 with TRBJ2-3, with 7 bases lining up with TRBD2. Germline trimming cut 4 bases from V and 8 bases from J; bases unmatched to any gene: 9. The CDR3 loop spans 14 amino acids. Germline CDR1 and CDR2: SNHLY and FYNNEI. The CDR3 DNA reads TGTGCCAGCAGTGGCGGGAGTAGAAGGGGTACGCAGTATTTT. Amino acid sequence: CASSGGSRRGTQYF.

This clonotype has ten or more counts. The J gene is TRBJ2-7, the V gene TRBV15, with 13 bases aligning to TRBD2. Looked up from germline, CDR1 is LNHNV and CDR2 is YYDKDF (reference sequence). Trimming took 1 base from V and 11 from J; bases not matched to a gene: 8. The CDR3 covers 15 residues. DNA for the CDR3: TGTGCCACCAGCAGAGGCGGGACTAGCGGGGACAGAGAGTACTTC. Translation: CATSRGGTSGDREYF.

This clonotype appeared many times. The V and J genes are TRBV7-9 and TRBJ2-1; D is unclear. CDR1 SEHNR and CDR2 FQNEAQ come from the germline V gene (reference sequence). The CDR3 sequence is 14 residues long. V shed 5 bases and J shed 0 bases, with 8 bases lying between them. For the CDR3, the DNA is TGTGCCAGCAGCCCCCGAAGCTCCTACAATGAGCAGTTCTTC. As protein: CASSPRSSYNEQFF.

In this sample, this clonotype turned up a few times. The chain uses TRBV19 and TRBJ1-5; tentatively, D is TRBD1 (6 bases). The CDR3 contains 14 residues. The V end was cut by 7 bases, the J end by 5 bases, with 15 bases between. Germline assignment: CDR1 LNHDA and CDR2 SQIVND (reference sequence). The DNA of the CDR3 is TGTGCCAGTATAGGCCAGGGGATTTATCAGCCCCAGCATTTT. It translates to CASIGQGIYQPQHF.

This clonotype appeared a few times. CDR3 in DNA: TGCGCCAGCAGCCTGGGGGGGACCGCTGAAGCTTTCTTT. Translation: CASSLGGTAEAFF. The J gene is TRBJ1-1, the V gene TRBV5-1; perhaps TRBD1 as D (5 bases). This CDR3 is 13 amino acids long. Trimming pared 4 bases from V and 6 bases from J, leaving 13 bases between. From germline, CDR1 is SGHRS and CDR2 YFSETQ.

This clonotype was counted between two and nine times. The chain links TRBV12-3 or TRBV12-4 to TRBJ1-1, with a weak D call TRBD1 (5 bases). CDR3 length: 13 residues. Trimming left V 5 bases short and J 10 bases short, with 17 bases between. CDR3 coding DNA: TGTGCCAGCAGTCCGGAAGGACACACGACAGCTTTCTTT. This gives the protein CASSPEGHTTAFF.

The chain employs TRBV5-5 and TRBJ2-7; TRBD1 matches at 10 bases. This CDR3 has 16 amino acids. Per the germline V gene, CDR1 is SGHKS and CDR2 is YYEKEE (reference sequence). V lost 0 bases to trimming and J lost 5 bases; unmatched junction nucleotides: 8. Written as DNA, the CDR3 is TGTGCCAGCAGCTTGGGGGTGGGACAGGGGAGGAACGAGCAGTACGTC. Translating gives CASSLGVGQGRNEQYV.

The genes are TRBV4-1 and TRBJ2-5, with D maybe TRBD1 (5 bases). CDR3 size: 14 residues. Trimming left V 4 bases short and J 5 bases short, with 14 bases between. Germline values: CDR1 MGHRA, CDR2 YSYEKL. CDR3 nucleotide sequence: TGCGCCAGCAGCCCGAGCCCAGGGCTGGAGACCCAGTACTTC. Protein: CASSPSPGLETQYF.